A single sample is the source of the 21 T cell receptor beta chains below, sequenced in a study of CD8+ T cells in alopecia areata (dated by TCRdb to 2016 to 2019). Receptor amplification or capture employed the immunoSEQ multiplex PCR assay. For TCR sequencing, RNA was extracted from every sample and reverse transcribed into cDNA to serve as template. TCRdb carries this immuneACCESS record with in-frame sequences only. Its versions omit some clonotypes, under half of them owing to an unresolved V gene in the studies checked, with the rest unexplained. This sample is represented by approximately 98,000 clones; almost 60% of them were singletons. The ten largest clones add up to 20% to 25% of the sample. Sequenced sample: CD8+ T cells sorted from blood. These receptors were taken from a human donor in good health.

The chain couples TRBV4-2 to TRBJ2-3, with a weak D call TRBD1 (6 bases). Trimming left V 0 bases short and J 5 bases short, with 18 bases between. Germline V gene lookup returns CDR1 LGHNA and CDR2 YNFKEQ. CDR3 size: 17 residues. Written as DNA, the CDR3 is TGTGCCAGCAGCCAAGAAGATGGGGGCTCTGGGAGAGATACGCAGTATTTT. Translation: CASSQEDGGSGRDTQYF.

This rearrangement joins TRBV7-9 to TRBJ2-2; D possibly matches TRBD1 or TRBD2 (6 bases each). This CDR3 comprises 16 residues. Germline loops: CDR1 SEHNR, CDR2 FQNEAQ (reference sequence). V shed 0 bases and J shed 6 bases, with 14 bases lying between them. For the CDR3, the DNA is TGTGCCAGCAGCTTAGCCGTATCAGGGGAGGCCGGGGAGCTGTTTTTT. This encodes CASSLAVSGEAGELFF.

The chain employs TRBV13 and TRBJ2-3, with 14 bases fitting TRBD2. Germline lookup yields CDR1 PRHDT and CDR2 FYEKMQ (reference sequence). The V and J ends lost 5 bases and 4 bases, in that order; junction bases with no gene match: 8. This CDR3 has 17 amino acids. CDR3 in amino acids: CASSPRGLAGGADTQYF. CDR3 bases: TGTGCCAGCAGCCCCCGCGGACTAGCGGGGGGCGCAGATACGCAGTATTTT.

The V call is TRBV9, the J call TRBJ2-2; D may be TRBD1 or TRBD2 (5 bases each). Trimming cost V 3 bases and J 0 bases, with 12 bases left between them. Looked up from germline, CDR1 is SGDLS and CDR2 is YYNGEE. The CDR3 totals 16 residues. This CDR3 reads CASSGDPHANTGELFF. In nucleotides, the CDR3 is TGTGCCAGCAGCGGGGACCCGCACGCGAACACCGGGGAGCTGTTTTTT.

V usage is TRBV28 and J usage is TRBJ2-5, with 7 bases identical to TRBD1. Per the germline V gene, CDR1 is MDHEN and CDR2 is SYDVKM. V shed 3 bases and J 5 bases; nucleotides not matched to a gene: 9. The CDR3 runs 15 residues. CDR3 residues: CASSFLTGRNETQYF. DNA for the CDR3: TGTGCCAGCAGTTTTCTGACAGGGCGGAACGAGACCCAGTACTTC.

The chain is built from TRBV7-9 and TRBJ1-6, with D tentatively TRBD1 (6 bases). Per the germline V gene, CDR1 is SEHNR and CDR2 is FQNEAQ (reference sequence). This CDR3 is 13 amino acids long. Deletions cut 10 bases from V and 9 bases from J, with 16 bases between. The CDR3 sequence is CATTDSFISPLHF. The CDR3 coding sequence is TGTGCCACAACGGACAGTTTTATTTCACCCCTCCACTTT.

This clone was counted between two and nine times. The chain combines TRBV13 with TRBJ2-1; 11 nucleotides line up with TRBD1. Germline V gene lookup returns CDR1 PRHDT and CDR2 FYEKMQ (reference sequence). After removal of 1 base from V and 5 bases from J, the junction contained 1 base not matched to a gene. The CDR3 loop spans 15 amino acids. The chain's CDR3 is CASSLAGQGDNEQFF. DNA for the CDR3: TGTGCCAGCAGCTTAGCGGGACAGGGGGACAATGAGCAGTTCTTC.

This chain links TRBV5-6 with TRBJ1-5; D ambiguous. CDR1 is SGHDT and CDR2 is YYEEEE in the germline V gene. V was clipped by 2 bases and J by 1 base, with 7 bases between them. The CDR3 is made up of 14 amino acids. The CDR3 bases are TGTGCCAGCAGCTTTGGACTGAGCAATCAGCCCCAGCATTTT. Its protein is CASSFGLSNQPQHF.

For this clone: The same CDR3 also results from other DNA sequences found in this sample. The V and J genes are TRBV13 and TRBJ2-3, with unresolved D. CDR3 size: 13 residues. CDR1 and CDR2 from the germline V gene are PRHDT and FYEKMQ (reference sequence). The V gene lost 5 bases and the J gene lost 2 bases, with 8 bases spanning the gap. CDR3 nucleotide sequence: TGTGCCAGCAGCCCCCCCTCCACAGATACGCAGTATTTT. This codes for CASSPPSTDTQYF.

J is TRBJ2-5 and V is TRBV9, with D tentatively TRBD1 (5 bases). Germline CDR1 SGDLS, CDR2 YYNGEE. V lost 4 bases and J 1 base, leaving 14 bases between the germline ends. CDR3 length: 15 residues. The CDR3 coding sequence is TGTGCCAGCAGCTATCGAGACAGTATCCAAGAGACCCAGTACTTC. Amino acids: CASSYRDSIQETQYF. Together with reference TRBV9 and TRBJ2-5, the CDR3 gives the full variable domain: DSGVTQTPKHLITATGQRVTLRCSPRSGDLSVYWYQQSLDQGLQFLIQYYNGEERAKGNILERFSAQQFPDLHSELNLSSLELGDSALYFCASSYRDSIQETQYFGPGTRLLVL.

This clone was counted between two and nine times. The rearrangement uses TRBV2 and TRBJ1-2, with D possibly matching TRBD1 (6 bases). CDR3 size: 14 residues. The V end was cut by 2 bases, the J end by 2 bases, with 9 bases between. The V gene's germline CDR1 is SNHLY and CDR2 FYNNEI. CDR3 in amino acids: CASSEPQGNYGYTF. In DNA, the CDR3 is TGTGCCAGCAGTGAACCCCAGGGGAACTATGGCTACACCTTC. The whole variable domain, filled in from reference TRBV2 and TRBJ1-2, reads EPEVTQTPSHQVTQMGQEVILRCVPISNHLYFYWYRQILGQKVEFLVSFYNNEISEKSEIFDDQFSVERPDGSNFTLKIRSTKLEDSAMYFCASSEPQGNYGYTFGSGTRLTVV.

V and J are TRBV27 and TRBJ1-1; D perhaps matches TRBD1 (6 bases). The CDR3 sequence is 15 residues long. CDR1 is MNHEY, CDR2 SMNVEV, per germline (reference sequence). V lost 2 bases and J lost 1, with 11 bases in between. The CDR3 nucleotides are TGTGCCAGCAGTTTACGGGAGGGGGGGAACACTGAAGCTTTCTTT. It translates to CASSLREGGNTEAFF.

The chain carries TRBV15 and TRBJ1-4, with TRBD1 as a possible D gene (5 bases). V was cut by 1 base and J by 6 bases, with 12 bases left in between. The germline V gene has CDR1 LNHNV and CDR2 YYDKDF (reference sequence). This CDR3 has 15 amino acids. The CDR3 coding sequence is TGTGCCACCAGCAGAGTAGGGAGGGGAGATGAAAAACTGTTTTTT. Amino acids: CATSRVGRGDEKLFF.

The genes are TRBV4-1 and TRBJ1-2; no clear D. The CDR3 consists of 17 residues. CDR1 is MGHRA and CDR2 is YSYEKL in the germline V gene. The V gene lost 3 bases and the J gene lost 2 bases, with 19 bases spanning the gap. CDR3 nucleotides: TGCGCCAGCAGCCAGCCCAAAGTTCAGCCTCTCAACTATGGCTACACCTTC. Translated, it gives CASSQPKVQPLNYGYTF.

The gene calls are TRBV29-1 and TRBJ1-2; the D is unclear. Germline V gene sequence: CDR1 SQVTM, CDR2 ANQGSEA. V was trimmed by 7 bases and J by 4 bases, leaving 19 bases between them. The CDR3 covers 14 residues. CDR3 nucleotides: TGCAGCGCTGCTGGTGGAGAGCGTTCCTATGGCTACACCTTC. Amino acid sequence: CSAAGGERSYGYTF.

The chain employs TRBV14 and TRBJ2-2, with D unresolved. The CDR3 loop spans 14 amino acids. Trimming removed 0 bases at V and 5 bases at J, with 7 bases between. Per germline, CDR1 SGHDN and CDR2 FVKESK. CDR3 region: CASSQDSWTGELFF. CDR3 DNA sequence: TGTGCCAGCAGCCAAGACTCGTGGACCGGGGAGCTGTTTTTT.

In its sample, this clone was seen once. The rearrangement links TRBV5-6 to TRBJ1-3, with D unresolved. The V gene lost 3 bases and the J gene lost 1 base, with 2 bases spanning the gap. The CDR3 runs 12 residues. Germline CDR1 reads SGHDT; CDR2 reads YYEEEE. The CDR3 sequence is CASSWSGNTIYF. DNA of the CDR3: TGTGCCAGCAGCTGGTCTGGAAACACCATATATTTT.

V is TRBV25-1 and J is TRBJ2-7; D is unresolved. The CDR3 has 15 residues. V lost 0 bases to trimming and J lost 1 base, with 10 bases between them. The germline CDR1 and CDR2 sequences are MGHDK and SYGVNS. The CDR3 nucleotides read TGTGCCAGCAGTGAATACGCAACCGGATCCTACGAGCAGTACTTC. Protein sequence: CASSEYATGSYEQYF.

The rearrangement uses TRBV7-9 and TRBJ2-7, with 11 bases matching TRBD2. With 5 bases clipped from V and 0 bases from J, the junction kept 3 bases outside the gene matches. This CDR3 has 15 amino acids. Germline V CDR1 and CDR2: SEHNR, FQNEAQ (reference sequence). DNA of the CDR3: TGTGCCAGCAGCCCGGGACTAGCGGACTCCTACGAGCAGTACTTC. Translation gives CASSPGLADSYEQYF.

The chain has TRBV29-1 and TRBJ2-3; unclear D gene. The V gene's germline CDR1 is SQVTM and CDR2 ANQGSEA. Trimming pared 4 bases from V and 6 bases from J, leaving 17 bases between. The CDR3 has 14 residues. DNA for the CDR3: TGCAGCGTTGGAACAGAGGCCCGCTCGGATACGCAGTATTTT. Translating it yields CSVGTEARSDTQYF.

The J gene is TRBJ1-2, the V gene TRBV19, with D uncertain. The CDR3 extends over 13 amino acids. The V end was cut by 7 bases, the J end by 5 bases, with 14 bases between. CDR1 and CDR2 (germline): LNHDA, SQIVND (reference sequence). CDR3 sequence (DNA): TGTGCCAGTAACGACGAGAACACATATGGCTACACCTTC. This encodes CASNDENTYGYTF.